The 14 T cell receptor beta chains reported below all come from one sample, sequenced in a study of molecular identifiers for immune sequencing clone quantification. TCRdb fed the PCR reads into MiXCR, producing one record per CDR3 protein. The sample contains about half a million distinct CDR3 sequences, about a quarter of which appear only once. The sample was naive CD8+ T cells from blood, with Jurkat cell RNA spiked in. Documented subset: FACS-sorted CD8+CD4-CCR7+CD45RA+ naive T cells. Receptor source: a human donor in good health. Some libraries in this study had Jurkat cell RNA spiked in.

The chain uses TRBV12-3 or TRBV12-4 and TRBJ2-3; a possible D gene is TRBD2 (7 bases). With 6 bases removed from V and 14 bases from J, the gap between germline ends came to 24 bases. The CDR3 runs 14 residues. The CDR3 protein is CASSRRGAQVSMYF. The CDR3 nucleotides read TGTGCCAGCAGCCGTCGGGGGGCCCAGGTGTCTATGTATTTT.

This clonotype has ten or more counts. This chain connects TRBV13 to TRBJ2-3; 7 nucleotides align to TRBD1. CDR3 size: 15 residues. Per the germline V gene, CDR1 is PRHDT and CDR2 is FYEKMQ (reference sequence). Germline trimming cut 3 bases from V and 4 bases from J; bases unmatched to any gene: 7. The CDR3: CASSLGRGSSDTQYF. As DNA, the CDR3 is TGTGCCAGCAGCTTGGGCAGGGGGAGTTCAGATACGCAGTATTTT.

V and J are TRBV6-6 and TRBJ2-1, with 14 bases that match TRBD2. The V and J ends lost 5 bases and 7 bases, in that order; junction bases with no gene match: 10. This CDR3 comprises 17 residues. The germline gives CDR1 MNHNY, CDR2 SVGAGI (reference sequence). The CDR3 coding sequence is TGTGCCAGCAGTGCCACGGGACTAGCGGGAGTTGGGAATGAGCAGTTCTTC. The encoded protein is CASSATGLAGVGNEQFF.

Notes on this clonotype: A read error is possible here, since a much larger clone lies one base away. The chain links TRBV29-1 to TRBJ2-6; possible D gene TRBD2, 7 bases. This CDR3 spans 19 amino acids. Germline loops: CDR1 SQVTM, CDR2 ANQGSEA. The CDR3: CSVEEGFVSSFGGATVLTF. The CDR3 nucleotides read TGCAGCGTTGAAGAGGGTTTCGTTTCGAGTTTTGGGGGGGCCACCGTCCTGACTTTC.

This clonotype was seen many times. The rearrangement uses TRBV12-3 or TRBV12-4 and TRBJ2-7; D is possibly TRBD1 or TRBD2 (6 bases each). V gave up 5 bases and J gave up 7 bases, with 21 bases separating them. The length of the CDR3 is 15 residues. For the CDR3, the DNA is TGTGCCAGCAGTAGGGGGGATCGCTCCCGGGGGGAGCAGTACTTC. Translating gives CASSRGDRSRGEQYF.

On this clonotype itself: Possible read error: a much larger clone is one base away. This chain links TRBV11-2 with TRBJ2-6, with TRBD2 identical over 7 bases. CDR1 and CDR2 (germline): SGHAT, FQNNGV. This CDR3 is built from 16 residues. The CDR3 DNA reads as TGTGCCAGCAGCTTAGTGGGGAGGGCTGGGGCCAACGTCCTGGCTTTC. Translating it yields CASSLVGRAGANVLAF. The whole variable domain, remainder taken from reference TRBV11-2 and TRBJ2-6, is EAGVAQSPRYKIIEKRQSVAFWCNPISGHATLYWYQQILGQGPKLLIQFQNNGVVDDSQLPKDRFSAERLKGVDSTLKIQPAKLEDSAVYLCASSLVGRAGANVLAFGAGSRLTVL.

Comment on this clonotype: At one of its ends the junction is not consistent with the germline gene, which may arise from a read error. The V call is TRBV28, the J call TRBJ2-2; D might be TRBD2 (6 bases). Germline V lookup: CDR1 MDHEN, CDR2 SYDVKM. The CDR3 spans 15 residues. For the CDR3, the DNA is TGTGCCAGCAGTTTTTTCGGCGGGAACACCGGGGTGCTGTTTTTT. This translates into CASSFFGGNTGVLFF.

In this sample, this clonotype turned up a few times. Likely a read error: the CDR3 ends without its conserved phenylalanine or tryptophan. The chain is built from TRBV7-2 and TRBJ2-5; a possible D gene is TRBD2 (7 bases). CDR1 is SGHTA, CDR2 FQGNSA, per germline. The CDR3 totals 14 residues. V shed 1 base and J shed 5 bases, with 11 bases lying between them. The CDR3 DNA sequence: TGTGCCAGCAGCTTAGGTCGGGGGGCTGAGACCCAGTACTCC. Residues: CASSLGRGAETQYS.

This clonotype occurred a few times. The chain carries TRBV30 and TRBJ1-1; no clear D. Trimming stripped 2 bases from V and 5 bases from J, with 15 bases between. The V gene's germline CDR1 is GTSNPN and CDR2 SVGIG (reference sequence). This CDR3 region has 14 residues. The CDR3, as DNA: TGTGCCTGGAGTACCGACATCGGTGGGACTGAAGCTTTCTTT. Translation: CAWSTDIGGTEAFF.

In nucleotides, the CDR3 is TGTGCCAGCGGCGGGATCACTGAAGCTTTCTTT. Its translation: CASGGITEAFF. The chain combines TRBV7-9 with TRBJ1-1; no clear D gene. V lost 8 bases, J lost 4 bases, and 8 bases lay in between. This CDR3 contains 11 residues. From germline, CDR1 is SEHNR and CDR2 FQNEAQ (reference sequence).

The rearrangement uses TRBV19 and TRBJ1-1; unclear D gene. V dropped 4 bases and J dropped 3 bases, with 18 bases sitting between them. Germline values: CDR1 LNHDA, CDR2 SQIVND (reference sequence). CDR3 length: 16 amino acids. The CDR3 DNA follows: TGTGCCAGTAGTACTCCCTTCCGGGCGGGTTACACTGAAGCTTTCTTT. The encoded protein is CASSTPFRAGYTEAFF.

Comment on this clonotype: A read error may account for a junction end that differs from germline. This chain connects TRBV7-6 to TRBJ2-2; 8 bases fit TRBD2. The CDR3 is 17 amino acids. Per the germline V gene, CDR1 is SGHVS and CDR2 is FNYEAQ. The CDR3 loop is CASSIRRGGSNTGELLF. CDR3 bases: TGTGCCAGCAGCATAAGACGCGGGGGGTCGAACACCGGGGAGCTGCTTTTT.

This chain links TRBV27 with TRBJ2-7, with D hard to call. This CDR3 comprises 14 residues. Deletions cut 2 bases from V and 2 bases from J, with 10 bases between. CDR1 is MNHEY and CDR2 is SMNVEV in the germline V gene (reference sequence). The CDR3 here is CASSLMDGAYEQYF. CDR3 nucleotide sequence: TGTGCCAGCAGTTTAATGGACGGAGCCTACGAGCAGTACTTC.

Details on this clonotype: A much larger clone differs from this one at a single base, so this may be a read error. CDR3 DNA: TGTGCCAGCAGCCAAGTTAAGCGGGTAAGGAACACTGAAGCTTTCTTT. Translation: CASSQVKRVRNTEAFF. The chain recombines TRBV3-1 with TRBJ1-1, with D hard to call. The length of the CDR3 is 16 residues. V lost 1 base and J lost 1, with 13 bases in between. The germline V gene encodes CDR1 LGHDT and CDR2 YNNKEL (reference sequence).